This TCR beta chain was sequenced for a study of chemoradiotherapy in HPV16-positive cancers. Of note for this clone: Antigen specificity is unknown.

General observations from the study: In HPV16-positive patients, HPV-responsive T-cell expansion tracked better recurrence-free survival. HPV-specific T cells were functionally defined from only a couple of HPV16-positive patients.

This table comes from immunoSEQ multiplex PCR, and its TCRdb copy is limited to in-frame clones, with some not included. There are thousands of clones in the sample; about 91% occur only once, and over 3.5% lies in the top ten. CDR3 length: 15 residues. Germline V lookup: CDR1 LGHNA, CDR2 YSLEER. V dropped 1 base and J dropped 3 bases, with 13 bases sitting between them. Here the sequenced sample was tumor tissue, taken from a patient who underwent chemoradiotherapy. This chain connects TRBV4-3 to TRBJ2-7; D perhaps matches TRBD1 (5 bases). This TCR came from a human donor with HPV-associated anogenital cancer. CDR3: CASSQVGRVGYEQYF. Written as DNA, the CDR3 is TGCGCCAGCAGCCAAGTGGGCAGGGTAGGCTACGAGCAGTACTTC.